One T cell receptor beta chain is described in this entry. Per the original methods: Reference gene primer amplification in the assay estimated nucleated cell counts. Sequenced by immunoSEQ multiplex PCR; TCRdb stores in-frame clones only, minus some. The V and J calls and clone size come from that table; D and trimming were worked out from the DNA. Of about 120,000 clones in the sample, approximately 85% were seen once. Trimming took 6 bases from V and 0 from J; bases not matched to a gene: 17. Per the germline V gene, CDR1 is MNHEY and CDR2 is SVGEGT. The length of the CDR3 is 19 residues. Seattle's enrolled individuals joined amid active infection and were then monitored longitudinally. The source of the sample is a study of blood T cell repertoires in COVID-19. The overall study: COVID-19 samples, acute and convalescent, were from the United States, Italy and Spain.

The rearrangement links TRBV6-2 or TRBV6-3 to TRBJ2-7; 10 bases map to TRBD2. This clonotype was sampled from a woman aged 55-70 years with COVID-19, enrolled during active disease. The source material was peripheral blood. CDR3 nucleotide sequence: TGTGCCAGCAGCGCCTTCTCCGGGACTAGCGACTCTCCCTCCTACGAGCAGTACTTC. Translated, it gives CASSAFSGTSDSPSYEQYF.